This TCR beta chain appears in the sequencing data of a study of early T cells in non-severe SARS-CoV-2 infection. This clonotype has a handful of counts. TCRdb passed the 5' RACE reads through MiXCR, listing each CDR3 protein once. This table holds over 55,000 distinct CDR3 sequences, more than 7% found once. The CDR3 length is 12 residues. Germline V CDR1 and CDR2: DFQATT, SNEGSKA (reference sequence). Trimming stripped 3 bases from V and 2 bases from J, with 8 bases between. V gene TRBV20-1 combines with J gene TRBJ2-7; D is unresolved. This receptor was taken from an adult who was a healthcare worker with PCR-confirmed SARS-CoV-2 infection or an uninfected control (not recorded which). Material for sequencing was whole blood. CDR3 sequence: CSASQNTYEQYF. CDR3 sequence (DNA): TGCAGTGCTAGCCAGAACACCTACGAGCAGTACTTC.